The entry below describes one T cell receptor (beta chain). Its antigen is as yet unknown. The trim removed 5 bases at V and 14 bases at J, leaving 4 bases unmatched. The V gene's germline CDR1 is SEHNR and CDR2 FQNEAQ (reference sequence). The CDR3 extends over 11 amino acids. Unstimulated PBMCs were sorted into CD3+CD4+ and CD3+CD8+ populations. Sequencing was performed with immunoSEQ multiplex PCR; in TCRdb, only in-frame clones are kept and a portion is missing. The sample lists tens of thousands of clones, 85% to 90% occurring once. This sample was included in a study of T cell clones after liver transplantation. Study background: Draws occurred before transplant, before withdrawal, and after complete or failed withdrawal. Notes on the study in general: Post-transplant, graft-donor-reactive CD4 TCRbeta sequences in blood dropped significantly in most of the 8 subjects. Small, mixed patient groups and varying post-transplant times limit these conclusions.

The source is a human patient who received a liver transplant. Some T cells here may be from the graft donor. The gene calls are TRBV7-9 and TRBJ2-1; 9 bases map to TRBD1. Here the sequenced sample was CD8+ T cells from blood, taken 12 months after liver transplant. The CDR3 sequence is CASSHDRGKFF. The CDR3 region has the DNA TGTGCCAGCAGCCACGACAGGGGGAAGTTCTTC.